What follows are 23 T cell receptor beta chains derived from one specimen sequenced in a study of blood T cell repertoires in COVID-19 (dated by TCRdb to the early 2020s). The library was made by the immunoSEQ multiplex PCR assay. TCRdb took this table from immuneACCESS and kept in-frame rearrangements with V and J called. Such tables lack part of the clones; where checked against another copy, unresolved V genes explain under half of the gap, and the rest is unexplained. The sample contains fewer than 350,000 clones, 85% to 90% of them found a single time. Of the sample, approximately 12% is held by the ten largest clones. The specimen sequenced was peripheral blood. These receptor sequences come from a woman in her thirties with COVID-19, enrolled during active disease.

The chain combines TRBV3-1 (or the pseudogene TRBV3-2) with TRBJ2-1, with TRBD2 matching 14 bases. The germline CDR1 and CDR2 sequences are LGHDT and YNNKEL (reference sequence). This CDR3 spans 16 amino acids. After removal of 4 bases from V and 12 bases from J, the junction contained 11 bases not matched to a gene. The CDR3, as DNA: TGTGCCAGCAGCCCGTGGGGGACTAGCGGGGGTGTCGGGCAGTTCTTC. Translated: CASSPWGTSGGVGQFF.

The chain carries TRBV19 and TRBJ2-1, with 10 bases fitting TRBD1. V was clipped by 6 bases and J by 6 bases; unmatched bases: 5. Looked up from germline, CDR1 is LNHDA and CDR2 is SQIVND (reference sequence). The CDR3 contains 14 residues. Written as DNA, the CDR3 is TGTGCCAGTAGGGACAGGGGGACGGGCAATGAGCAGTTCTTC. Encoded protein: CASRDRGTGNEQFF. Based on the CDR3 plus reference TRBV19 and TRBJ2-1, the full variable domain is DGGITQSPKYLFRKEGQNVTLSCEQNLNHDAMYWYRQDPGQGLRLIYYSQIVNDFQKGDIAEGYSVSREKKESFPLTVTSAQKNPTAFYLCASRDRGTGNEQFFGPGTRLTVL.

The rearrangement links TRBV6-5 to TRBJ1-2, with 7 bases aligning to TRBD1. The CDR3 runs 15 residues. V was clipped by 6 bases and J by 4 bases; unmatched bases: 11. Germline V lookup: CDR1 MNHEY, CDR2 SVGAGI. DNA for the CDR3: TGTGCCAGCAGCCGAGGGGCAGGGGGTTTCTATGGCTACACCTTC. Encoded protein: CASSRGAGGFYGYTF.

DNA for the CDR3: TGTGCCAGCAGACGACAGGGCTCGGGCGAAAAACTGTTTTTT. Translating it yields CASRRQGSGEKLFF. V usage is TRBV6-5 and J usage is TRBJ1-4; 7 nucleotides match TRBD1. CDR1 MNHEY and CDR2 SVGAGI come from the germline V gene. V gave up 6 bases and J gave up 8 bases; unmatched junction bases: 9. The CDR3 spans 14 residues.

The CDR3 DNA reads TGTGCCAGCAAGGGACAGGGGGCTTTTCCAGATACGCAGTATTTT. Translation: CASKGQGAFPDTQYF. The V gene is TRBV28, the J gene TRBJ2-3, with 12 positions matching TRBD1. The CDR3 extends over 15 amino acids. With V trimmed by 7 bases and J by 4 bases, 6 bases remained unmatched. The V gene's germline CDR1 is MDHEN and CDR2 SYDVKM. The full variable domain, in which reference TRBV28 and TRBJ2-3 provide the parts outside the CDR3, is DVKVTQSSRYLVKRTGEKVFLECVQDMDHENMFWYRQDPGLGLRLIYFSYDVKMKEKGDIPEGYSVSREKKERFSLILESASTNQTSMYLCASKGQGAFPDTQYFGPGTRLTVL.

V gene TRBV5-4 combines with J gene TRBJ1-6, with TRBD1 matching 7 bases. CDR3 length: 14 residues. V shed 4 bases and J 7 bases; nucleotides not matched to a gene: 5. Germline V CDR1 and CDR2: SGHNT, YYREEE (reference sequence). The chain's CDR3 is CASSAGQFNSPLHF. The CDR3 nucleotides are TGTGCCAGCAGCGCGGGACAGTTCAATTCACCCCTCCACTTT.

The chain employs TRBV5-1 and TRBJ2-1; D possibly corresponds to TRBD2 (7 bases). The CDR3 has 15 amino acids. With 0 bases removed from V and 8 bases from J, the gap between germline ends came to 15 bases. Germline assignment: CDR1 SGHRS and CDR2 YFSETQ. The CDR3 nucleotides read TGCGCCAGCAGCTTGGTGGCGGGGGCGCCCTATGAGCAGTTCTTC. Translated: CASSLVAGAPYEQFF.

The V and J genes are TRBV19 and TRBJ1-4, with TRBD1 as a possible D gene (5 bases). Looked up from germline, CDR1 is LNHDA and CDR2 is SQIVND (reference sequence). The CDR3 contains 14 residues. V lost 7 bases and J 7 bases, leaving 16 bases between the germline ends. The CDR3 DNA is TGTGCCAGTAAAATTGACAGTTGGAGTGAAAAACTGTTTTTT. Protein: CASKIDSWSEKLFF.

As DNA, the CDR3 is TGTGCCAGTAGTATAGGCGCTAGCGGGGGTCGCACAGATACGCAGTATTTT. Its translation: CASSIGASGGRTDTQYF. The gene calls are TRBV19 and TRBJ2-3, with 10 bases matching TRBD2. Unmatched junction bases numbered 5, after V lost 1 base and J lost 1 base. Germline assignment: CDR1 LNHDA and CDR2 SQIVND (reference sequence). This CDR3 is built from 17 residues.

The chain couples TRBV6-5 to TRBJ2-3; TRBD1 matches 8 bases. Trimming cost V 2 bases and J 3 bases; bases outside gene matches: 7. The germline CDR1 and CDR2 sequences are MNHEY and SVGAGI. CDR3 length equals 16 residues. CDR3 sequence: CASSYGLTGGTDTQYF. CDR3 nucleotides: TGTGCCAGCAGTTACGGCCTAACAGGGGGGACAGATACGCAGTATTTT.

The V and J genes are TRBV2 and TRBJ2-1, with TRBD2 as a possible D gene (6 bases). This CDR3 has 15 residues. V was trimmed by 3 bases and J by 6 bases, leaving 15 bases between them. Germline loops: CDR1 SNHLY, CDR2 FYNNEI. The CDR3 DNA reads TGTGCCAGCAGTGAGACGGGTCCCGGGGGCAATGAGCAGTTCTTC. Translating it yields CASSETGPGGNEQFF.

The chain uses TRBV29-1 and TRBJ1-1, with TRBD1 matching 7 bases. The CDR3 consists of 15 residues. Germline V CDR1 and CDR2: SQVTM, ANQGSEA. V lost 5 bases and J lost 0; bases outside the gene matches: 9. The CDR3 spells CSVLGQPAMNTEAFF. CDR3 bases: TGCAGCGTTCTGGGACAGCCTGCTATGAACACTGAAGCTTTCTTT.

V is TRBV27 and J is TRBJ2-7, with 10 bases aligning to TRBD1. V shed 5 bases and J 9 bases; nucleotides not matched to a gene: 7. The CDR3 has 13 residues. Germline CDR1 and CDR2: MNHEY and SMNVEV (reference sequence). CDR3 sequence reads: CASSPTGGGGQYF. Here the CDR3 DNA reads TGTGCCAGCAGTCCGACAGGGGGCGGGGGGCAGTACTTC.

V and J are TRBV28 and TRBJ2-7; no definite D call. The CDR3 extends over 11 amino acids. Per germline, CDR1 MDHEN and CDR2 SYDVKM. Deletions cut 10 bases from V and 4 bases from J, with 11 bases between. This CDR3 reads CAISERYEQYF. The CDR3 DNA is TGTGCCATCTCAGAACGATACGAGCAGTACTTC.

The rearrangement uses TRBV6-4 and TRBJ2-5; 8 bases line up with TRBD2. Germline CDR1 and CDR2: MRHNA and SNTAGT. The junction had 16 bases not matched to a gene; V was cut back by 2 bases and J by 5 bases. This CDR3 comprises 18 residues. This chain's CDR3 is CASSDQGGGPQRRETQYF. The CDR3 DNA sequence: TGTGCCAGCAGTGACCAGGGCGGGGGGCCCCAACGGCGGGAGACCCAGTACTTC.

This clone was counted only a few times. V gene TRBV7-9 combines with J gene TRBJ1-1, with 9 positions matching TRBD1. The V segment lost 8 bases and the J segment 1 base; nucleotides outside the gene matches: 11. This CDR3 has 16 amino acids. CDR1 SEHNR and CDR2 FQNEAQ come from the germline V gene (reference sequence). CDR3 nucleotide sequence: TGTGCCAGCCACCGCGGCGGGACAGGGACGAACACTGAAGCTTTCTTT. Protein product: CASHRGGTGTNTEAFF.

This clone was counted once. The chain links TRBV5-6 to TRBJ2-5, with 12 positions matching TRBD2. The CDR3 length is 18 residues. The germline V gene encodes CDR1 SGHDT and CDR2 YYEEEE. With 4 bases clipped from V and 4 bases from J, the junction kept 14 bases outside the gene matches. CDR3 in DNA: TGTGCCAGCAGCCCCGGATATCTAGCGGGGGGGCGTGGAGAGACCCAGTACTTC. Its protein is CASSPGYLAGGRGETQYF.

Regarding this clone: The same CDR3 also results from other DNA sequences found in this sample. The chain links TRBV5-1 to TRBJ2-7; TRBD1 agrees at 9 bases. CDR3 length: 14 amino acids. V shed 4 bases and J 2 bases; nucleotides not matched to a gene: 4. Germline V gives CDR1 SGHRS, CDR2 YFSETQ. CDR3 protein: CASSRTGEAYEQYF. CDR3 nucleotide sequence: TGCGCCAGCAGCAGGACAGGGGAGGCCTACGAGCAGTACTTC.

This chain connects TRBV27 to TRBJ1-1, with TRBD1 matching 7 bases. Germline CDR1 MNHEY, CDR2 SMNVEV (reference sequence). This CDR3 is 12 amino acids long. With 5 bases clipped from V and 10 bases from J, the junction kept 7 bases outside the gene matches. CDR3 residues: CASSPPTGLAFF. The CDR3 DNA follows: TGTGCCAGCAGTCCCCCGACAGGGCTAGCTTTCTTT.

The chain combines TRBV28 with TRBJ2-5; 11 nucleotides agree with TRBD1. Germline V gene sequence: CDR1 MDHEN, CDR2 SYDVKM. V was pared by 6 bases and J by 4 bases, with 7 bases of the junction left unmatched. This CDR3 spans 15 amino acids. In DNA form, the CDR3 reads TGTGCCAGCAGACGTGGACAGGGGGCGGGAGAGACCCAGTACTTC. This gives the protein CASRRGQGAGETQYF.

The chain combines TRBV2 with TRBJ2-3; no reliable D call. Germline V gene lookup returns CDR1 SNHLY and CDR2 FYNNEI. Trimming removed 7 bases at V and 0 bases at J, with 8 bases between. The length of the CDR3 is 13 residues. CDR3 sequence: CASTGPSTDTQYF. The DNA of the CDR3 is TGTGCCAGCACGGGTCCTAGCACAGATACGCAGTATTTT.

A single count supports this clone. This chain connects TRBV3-1 (or the pseudogene TRBV3-2) to TRBJ1-5; D is unclear. The ends were cut back, 4 bases at V and 6 bases at J, with 19 bases in the middle. The germline CDR1 and CDR2 sequences are LGHDT and YNNKEL (reference sequence). There are 16 residues in the CDR3. This chain's CDR3 is CASSPGGTVGPQPQHF. The CDR3 nucleotides are TGTGCCAGCAGCCCCGGAGGTACAGTGGGCCCTCAGCCCCAGCATTTT.

This clone is a singleton in its sample. The chain has TRBV6-5 and TRBJ1-1; D perhaps matches TRBD1 (5 bases). Germline V gives CDR1 MNHEY, CDR2 SVGAGI. The V gene lost 8 bases and the J gene lost 6 bases, with 16 bases spanning the gap. This CDR3 comprises 13 residues. CDR3 sequence: CASLSPGVPEAFF. The CDR3 DNA follows: TGTGCCAGCCTGTCTCCGGGGGTCCCTGAAGCTTTCTTT.